This T cell receptor beta chain is from a study of T cell responses to AZD1222 COVID-19 vaccine. Background on the study: Second-dose schedules of about 4 or about 12 weeks were combined.

As to this clone: Its antigen is as yet unknown.

Clones were read by immunoSEQ multiplex PCR, and TCRdb kept only the in-frame ones, dropping some. The sample lists roughly 130,000 clones, 80% to 90% seen once, with around 3.1% in the top ten. Study-level results: No day 14 peak samples; only post-peak repertoires were characterized. Baseline seropositives among AZD1222 recipients totaled only six or seven.

The V and J ends lost 0 bases and 7 bases respectively, with 8 bases between them. CDR3 length equals 13 residues. The germline V gene has CDR1 SGHRS and CDR2 YFSETQ. The specimen comprised peripheral blood, sampled on day 0 of AZD1222 vaccination. The TCR sequence derives from an adult in good health. The J gene is TRBJ2-1, the V gene TRBV5-1; D might be TRBD2 (5 bases). CDR3 region: CASSLARGNEQFF. DNA of the CDR3: TGCGCCAGCAGCTTGGCTCGAGGGAATGAGCAGTTCTTC.